This T cell receptor beta chain emerged from a study of human T cells and chemical hapten exposure. The wider study: Affected patients, primarily female, had alopecia areata, totalis or universalis. Whole-study findings and limits: After DPC sensitization, TCRs above 1 in 1000 frequency showed no change. There was a positive correlation between PT1 expanded TCR counts and patch test score.

TCRdb ran MiXCR on the RACE reads and lists one entry per CDR3 protein. Of just under 350,000 distinct CDR3 sequences detected, around 7% appear once; the ten largest clones hold about 8%. Trimming shortened V by 10 bases and J by 3 bases, and 14 bases separated the two germline ends. The CDR3 contains 13 residues. Germline loops: CDR1 ENHRY, CDR2 SYGVKD. As to time point: patch test 1, 2 weeks after DPC sensitization. Treatment defined: therapeutic diphenylcyclopropenone sensitization with weekly scalp DPC. Staff drew blood before applying each patch test. This clonotype was found many times. Its antigen is as yet unknown.

The chain joins TRBV10-3 to TRBJ2-3, with D possibly TRBD1 on 6 matching bases. This TCR derives from a woman between 18 and 29 years old with alopecia areata. Some clones in this sample may be carry-over from other donors' samples. Sequencing used whole blood, obtained in connection with sensitization to the hapten diphenylcyclopropenone (DPC). CDR3 amino acids: CATGAGMTDTQYF. DNA for the CDR3: TGTGCCACAGGGGCAGGGATGACAGATACGCAGTATTTT.